The source of this T cell receptor (beta chain) is a study of control samples from healthy donors and cancer patients. This CDR3 region has 15 residues. CDR1 MRHNA and CDR2 SNTAGT come from the germline V gene. Trimming removed 2 bases from V and 3 bases from J, with 14 bases in between. Only in-frame clones appear in the TCRdb table, and some are missing; sequencing was by immunoSEQ multiplex PCR. Its clone listing holds about 190,000 clones. The receptor's source is a woman in her thirties in good health. The chain links TRBV6-4 to TRBJ2-7; the D gene is possibly TRBD2 (7 bases). Sequencing was performed on blood. The CDR3 protein is CASSDGTGGLYEQYF. CDR3 coding DNA: TGTGCCAGCAGTGACGGAACGGGGGGCCTCTACGAGCAGTACTTC.